The clone carrying this T cell receptor beta chain was picked up a small number of times. The antigen remains unidentified. Of the isolated RNA, all was reverse transcribed, and so the sequenced material was expressed TCRB transcripts. Using immunoSEQ multiplex PCR, the repertoire was profiled, and TCRdb retains in-frame clones only, with some absent. This sample carries about 360,000 clones, around 12% of them seen once, and the ten largest clones take under 0.02%. These data come from a study of beta chain features in type 1 diabetes. Overall study findings and caveats: The influence of HLA type on TCRB rearrangement stayed undetermined.

The CDR3 has 15 amino acids. V lost 5 bases and J lost 2, with 16 bases in between. Germline CDR1 is SGHTA and CDR2 is FQGTGA. Sequenced material: naive CD4+ T cells from blood. The origin of this receptor is a man aged 18 to 30 in good health. The genes are TRBV7-3 and TRBJ2-7, with TRBD2 as a possible D gene (7 bases). CDR3 loop: CASSLGGATPYEQYF. CDR3 bases: TGTGCCAGCAGCCTTGGGGGGGCAACACCCTACGAGCAGTACTTC.